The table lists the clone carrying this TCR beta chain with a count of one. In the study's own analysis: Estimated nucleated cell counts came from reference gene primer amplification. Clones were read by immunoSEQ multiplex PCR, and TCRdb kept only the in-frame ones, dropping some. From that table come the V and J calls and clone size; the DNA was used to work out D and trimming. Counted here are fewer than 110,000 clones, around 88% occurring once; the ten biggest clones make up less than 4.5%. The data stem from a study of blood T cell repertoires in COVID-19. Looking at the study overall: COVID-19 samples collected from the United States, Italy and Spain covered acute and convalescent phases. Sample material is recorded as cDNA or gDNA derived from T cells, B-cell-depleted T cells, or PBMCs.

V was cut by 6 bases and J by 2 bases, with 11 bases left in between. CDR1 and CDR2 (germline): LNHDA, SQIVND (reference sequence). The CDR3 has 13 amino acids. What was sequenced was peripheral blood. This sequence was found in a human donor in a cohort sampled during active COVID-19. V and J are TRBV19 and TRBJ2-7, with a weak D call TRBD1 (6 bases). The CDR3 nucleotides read TGTGCCAGTAGCTTAGGGACACCCTACGAGCAGTACTTC. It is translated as CASSLGTPYEQYF. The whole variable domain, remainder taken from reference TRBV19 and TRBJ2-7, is DGGITQSPKYLFRKEGQNVTLSCEQNLNHDAMYWYRQDPGQGLRLIYYSQIVNDFQKGDIAEGYSVSREKKESFPLTVTSAQKNPTAFYLCASSLGTPYEQYFGPGTRLTVT.